These 11 T cell receptor beta chains share one sample of origin, sequenced in a study of neurological immune-mediated disorders. TCRdb ran MiXCR on the 5' RACE reads and lists one entry per CDR3 protein. The sample lists roughly 16,000 distinct CDR3 sequences; about 14% were seen once. The sequencing sample was made of PBMCs. The receptor source for this set is a man aged 55 to 69 with HTLV-1-associated myelopathy (HAM/TSP).

This clonotype was counted ten times or more. The chain has TRBV24-1 and TRBJ2-5, with D possibly matching TRBD1 (6 bases). The V end was cut by 1 base, the J end by 5 bases, with 13 bases between. The germline gives CDR1 KGHDR, CDR2 SFDVKD. This CDR3 spans 15 amino acids. CDR3 protein: CATSDLGTLGETQYF. The CDR3 nucleotides read TGTGCCACCAGTGATTTAGGGACACTGGGGGAGACCCAGTACTTC.

This clonotype has at least ten counts. The CDR3 reads CASSTLGGVSQPQHF. The CDR3 coding sequence is TGTGCCAGCAGCACTTTGGGGGGAGTTAGTCAGCCCCAGCATTTT. The chain recombines TRBV7-2 with TRBJ1-5; maybe TRBD1 (5 bases). The CDR3 covers 15 residues. The germline gives CDR1 SGHTA, CDR2 FQGNSA. V lost 5 bases and J lost 6, with 17 bases in between.

This clonotype was recorded at least ten times. J is TRBJ2-1 and V is TRBV7-2; 11 bases agree with TRBD1. This CDR3 region has 19 residues. In germline, CDR1 is SGHTA, CDR2 FQGNSA. The junction had 12 bases not matched to a gene; V was cut back by 5 bases and J by 0 bases. The CDR3 sequence: CASSPGQGAPGGSYNEQFF. DNA for the CDR3: TGTGCCAGCAGCCCAGGACAGGGGGCTCCAGGGGGCTCCTACAATGAGCAGTTCTTC.

The table lists this clonotype with many counts. V and J are TRBV20-1 and TRBJ1-2; D is unclear. V dropped 1 base and J dropped 5 bases, with 17 bases sitting between them. The length of the CDR3 is 15 residues. Germline CDR1 reads DFQATT; CDR2 reads SNEGSKA (reference sequence). The CDR3 coding sequence is TGCAGTGCTAGAGCTTCAGGCCCAGGAGTTTATGGCTACACCTTC. Its protein product is CSARASGPGVYGYTF.

This clonotype was counted ten times or more. The gene calls are TRBV9 and TRBJ2-3; 14 bases agree with TRBD2. CDR3 length: 18 amino acids. Unmatched junction bases numbered 6, after V lost 1 base and J lost 2 bases. The germline gives CDR1 SGDLS, CDR2 YYNGEE. The CDR3 DNA reads as TGTGCCAGCAGCGTAAGGACTAGCGGGGGGACCTTCACAGATACGCAGTATTTT. Translating gives CASSVRTSGGTFTDTQYF.

The sample holds many counts of this clonotype. The V gene is TRBV7-2, the J gene TRBJ1-2; D not resolved. The germline V and J ends were trimmed by 5 bases and 8 bases, with 18 bases remaining between them. CDR3 length equals 14 residues. The germline CDR1 and CDR2 sequences are SGHTA and FQGNSA. The CDR3 loop reads CASSLRTMTRGYTF. The CDR3 coding sequence is TGTGCCAGCAGCCTCCGGACCATGACGAGAGGCTACACCTTC.

This clonotype was detected ten times or more. The gene calls are TRBV20-1 and TRBJ1-6; TRBD1 might be the D (5 bases). This CDR3 comprises 14 residues. Trimming cost V 6 bases and J 10 bases, with 19 bases left between them. Germline CDR1 reads DFQATT; CDR2 reads SNEGSKA (reference sequence). The chain's CDR3 is CSAWTNDRGSPLHF. The DNA for the CDR3 is TGCAGTGCGTGGACCAATGACAGAGGGTCACCCCTCCACTTT.

By share, this clonotype counts as medium-sized. This chain joins TRBV11-2 and TRBJ1-5; D is perhaps TRBD1 (6 bases). The V gene's germline CDR1 is SGHAT and CDR2 FQNNGV. Deletions cut 1 base from V and 7 bases from J, with 14 bases between. The CDR3 length is 15 residues. The CDR3: CASSLAPGDQQPQHF. For the CDR3, the DNA is TGTGCCAGCAGCTTAGCCCCAGGGGATCAACAGCCCCAGCATTTT. Looking up the rest from reference TRBV11-2 and TRBJ1-5 gives the full variable domain: EAGVAQSPRYKIIEKRQSVAFWCNPISGHATLYWYQQILGQGPKLLIQFQNNGVVDDSQLPKDRFSAERLKGVDSTLKIQPAKLEDSAVYLCASSLAPGDQQPQHFGDGTRLSIL.

This clonotype appeared many times. The chain joins TRBV5-6 to TRBJ1-6; D gene uncertain. Trimming shortened V by 2 bases and J by 2 bases, and 8 bases separated the two germline ends. This CDR3 has 15 residues. Germline V gives CDR1 SGHDT, CDR2 YYEEEE. The DNA of the CDR3 is TGTGCCAGCAGCTTTGATACAGCCTATAATTCACCCCTCCACTTT. This translates into CASSFDTAYNSPLHF. The complete variable domain, with remaining parts taken from reference TRBV5-6 and TRBJ1-6, reads DAGVTQSPTHLIKTRGQQVTLRCSPKSGHDTVSWYQQALGQGPQFIFQYYEEEERQRGNFPDRFSGHQFPNYSSELNVNALLLGDSALYLCASSFDTAYNSPLHFGNGTRLTVT.

There are many counts of this clonotype. The CDR3 protein is CASSLVHSGYHTF. The DNA of the CDR3 is TGTGCCAGCAGCTTAGTCCACTCGGGGTACCACACCTTC. The chain employs TRBV7-9 and TRBJ1-2; D remains unclear. Germline V gene data show CDR1 as SEHNR and CDR2 as FQNEAQ (reference sequence). Trimming left V 1 base short and J 12 bases short, with 15 bases between. CDR3 length: 13 amino acids.

V is TRBV20-1 and J is TRBJ1-5; D not resolved. This CDR3 comprises 14 residues. CDR1 and CDR2 from the germline V gene are DFQATT and SNEGSKA (reference sequence). The CDR3, as DNA: TGCATTTCCGTCTCGGGGTTTGGCAATCAGCCCCAGCATTTT. It translates to CISVSGFGNQPQHF.